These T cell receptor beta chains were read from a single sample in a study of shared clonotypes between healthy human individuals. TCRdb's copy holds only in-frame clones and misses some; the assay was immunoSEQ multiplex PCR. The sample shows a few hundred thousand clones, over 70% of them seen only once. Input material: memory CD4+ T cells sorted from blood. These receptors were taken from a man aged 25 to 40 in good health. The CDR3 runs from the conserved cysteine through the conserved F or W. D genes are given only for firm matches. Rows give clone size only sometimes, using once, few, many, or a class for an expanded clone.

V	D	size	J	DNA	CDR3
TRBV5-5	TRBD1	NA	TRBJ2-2	TGTGCCAGCAGCTTGGTTGGGACAGGGGTAAGCGGGGAGCTGTTTTTT	CASSLVGTGVSGELFF
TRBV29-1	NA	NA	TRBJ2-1	TGCAGCGGAGCAGGGGACAATGAGCAGTTCTTC	CSGAGDNEQFF
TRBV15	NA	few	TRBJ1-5	TGTGCCACCAGCCCTTCCCTTGACAGGCCAGGTCAGCCCCAGCATTTT	CATSPSLDRPGQPQHF
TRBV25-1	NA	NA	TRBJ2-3	TGTGCCAGCGGGTTGTACACAGATACGCAGTATTTT	CASGLYTDTQYF
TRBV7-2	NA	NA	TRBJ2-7	TGTGCCAGCAGCTTAGGCGGGACGCAGTACGAGCAGTACTTC	CASSLGGTQYEQYF
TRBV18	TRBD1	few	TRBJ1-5	TGTGCCAGCTCACCACAGGCCGGGACAGGGGGCTTTCAGCCCCAGCATTTT	CASSPQAGTGGFQPQHF
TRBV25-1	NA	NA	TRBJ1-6	TGTGCCAGCAGTGAATATAAAGGGAGTTCACCCCTCCACTTT	CASSEYKGSSPLHF
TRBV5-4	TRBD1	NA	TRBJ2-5	TGTGCCAGCAGCTGGGACAGGTCCGAAGAGACCCAGTACTTC	CASSWDRSEETQYF
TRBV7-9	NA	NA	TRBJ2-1	TGTGCCAGCAGCTTAGTGGGGGGGCCGTTCTTC	CASSLVGGPFF
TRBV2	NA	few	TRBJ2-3	TGTGCCAGCGGTTGGACCCTGAACACAGATACGCAGTATTTT	CASGWTLNTDTQYF
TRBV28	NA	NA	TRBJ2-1	TGTGCCAGCAGTCCTCGTGGTGAGCAGTTCTTC	CASSPRGEQFF
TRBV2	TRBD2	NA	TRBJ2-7	TGTGCCAGCAGCACGTCTAGCGGGAGATTGTACTTC	CASSTSSGRLYF
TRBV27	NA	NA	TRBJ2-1	TGTGCCAGCACCACCATCGGGTCCTACAATGAGCAGTTCTTC	CASTTIGSYNEQFF
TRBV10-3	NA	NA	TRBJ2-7	TGTGCCATCACCGACGAAAGGAGCTCCTACGAGCAGTACTTC	CAITDERSSYEQYF
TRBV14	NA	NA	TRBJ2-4	TGTGCCAGCAGCCAGACTTTAGCCAAAAACATTCAGTACTTC	CASSQTLAKNIQYF
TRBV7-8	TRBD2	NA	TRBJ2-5	TGTGCCAGCAGCCCCAAAGGAGGGAGGGCCGGCCAAGAGACCCAGTACTTC	CASSPKGGRAGQETQYF
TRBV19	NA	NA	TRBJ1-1	TGTGCCAGTAGTTCCCGCGGGAGCCTTCAAGCTTTCTTT	CASSSRGSLQAFF
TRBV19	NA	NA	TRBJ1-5	TGTGCCACAGTTGGGTGGGGTAATCAGCCCCAGCATTTT	CATVGWGNQPQHF
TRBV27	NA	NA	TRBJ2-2	TGTGCCAGCAGTTGGTATTTCCCGGGCACCGGGGAGCTGTTTTTT	CASSWYFPGTGELFF
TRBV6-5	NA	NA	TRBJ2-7	TGTGCCAGCAAGGCAGGCACCTACGAGCAGTACTTC	CASKAGTYEQYF
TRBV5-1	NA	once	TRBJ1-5	TGCGCCAGCAGCTTGGAAGCAGGGAGCAATCAGCCCCAGCATTTT	CASSLEAGSNQPQHF
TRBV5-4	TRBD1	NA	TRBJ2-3	TGTGCCAGCAGCTTGGACAGAAACCGGGACAGTCGCACAGATACGCAGTATTTT	CASSLDRNRDSRTDTQYF
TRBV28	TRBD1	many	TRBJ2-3	TGTGCCAGCAGTTTCCCCGCCGGACAGGGTTCTTTCACAGATACGCAGTATTTT	CASSFPAGQGSFTDTQYF
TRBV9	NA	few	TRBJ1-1	TGTGCCAGCAGCGTCGGCAATGTAGGGGGCACTGAAGCTTTCTTT	CASSVGNVGGTEAFF
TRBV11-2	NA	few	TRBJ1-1	TGTGCCAGCAGCAGGGATTTCAGGAACACTGAAGCTTTCTTT	CASSRDFRNTEAFF
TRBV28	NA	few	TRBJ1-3	TGTGCCAGCAGTTTATCTGTCCAGGTACGAGGAAACACCATATATTTT	CASSLSVQVRGNTIYF
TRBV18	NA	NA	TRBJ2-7	TGTGCCAGCTCACGACTTCCGGGACTCGGCTCCTACGAGCAGTACTTC	CASSRLPGLGSYEQYF
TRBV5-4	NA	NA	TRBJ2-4	TGTGCCAGCAGCTTGAATGTCAACATACCTGGGGACATTCAGTACTTC	CASSLNVNIPGDIQYF